This passage covers 29 T cell receptor beta chains from one sample sequenced in a study of T cell responses to AZD1222 COVID-19 vaccine. TCRdb's table, derived via immunoSEQ multiplex PCR, lists solely in-frame clones and lacks some. This sample has approximately 140,000 clones; around 90% occur once, and the top ten carry about 3.6%. The sample consisted of peripheral blood, taken 28 days after the second AZD1222 dose. These receptors originate from an adult who received the AZD1222 COVID-19 vaccine.

The V call is TRBV11-2, the J call TRBJ2-3, with TRBD2 matching over 7 bases. CDR3 size: 15 residues. The trim removed 2 bases at V and 4 bases at J, leaving 6 bases unmatched. Germline CDR1 is SGHAT and CDR2 is FQNNGV. CDR3 in amino acids: CASSLMAGEPDTQYF. In nucleotides, the CDR3 is TGTGCCAGCAGCTTAATGGCGGGAGAACCAGATACGCAGTATTTT.

J is TRBJ2-2 and V is TRBV5-1, with TRBD2 identical over 16 bases. Germline V gives CDR1 SGHRS, CDR2 YFSETQ. The trim removed 4 bases at V and 2 bases at J, leaving 14 bases unmatched. This CDR3 has 21 amino acids. The CDR3 sequence is CASSVTPGLAGGPSNTGELFF. CDR3 coding DNA: TGCGCCAGCAGCGTAACGCCGGGACTAGCGGGAGGGCCCTCTAACACCGGGGAGCTGTTTTTT.

This chain joins TRBV24-1 and TRBJ1-2; tentatively, D is TRBD1 (5 bases). The germline V gene encodes CDR1 KGHDR and CDR2 SFDVKD. V gave up 4 bases and J gave up 8 bases, with 22 bases separating them. The CDR3 spans 16 residues. In DNA form, the CDR3 reads TGTGCCACCAGTGACGCGGGGACGGCAAGGGGAATAGGCTACACCTTC. Translated: CATSDAGTARGIGYTF.

This rearrangement joins TRBV7-8 to TRBJ2-7; possible D gene TRBD1, 6 bases. V dropped 1 base and J dropped 0 bases, with 7 bases sitting between them. The CDR3 is made up of 14 amino acids. The V gene's germline CDR1 is SGHVS and CDR2 FQNEAQ. The CDR3 loop reads CASSLGDTSYEQYF. The CDR3 nucleotides read TGTGCCAGCAGCTTAGGGGACACCTCCTACGAGCAGTACTTC.

The chain couples TRBV7-3 to TRBJ2-5; 7 bases match TRBD2. Germline lookup yields CDR1 SGHTA and CDR2 FQGTGA. The CDR3 is 16 residues long. With 1 base clipped from V and 1 base from J, the junction kept 6 bases outside the gene matches. The CDR3 sequence is CASSLNSGGSQETQYF. The CDR3 DNA sequence: TGTGCCAGCAGCTTAAATTCGGGGGGTAGCCAAGAGACCCAGTACTTC. The variable domain in full, completed from reference TRBV7-3 and TRBJ2-5, reads GAGVSQTPSNKVTEKGKYVELRCDPISGHTALYWYRQSLGQGPEFLIYFQGTGAADDSGLPNDRFFAVRPEGSVSTLKIQRTERGDSAVYLCASSLNSGGSQETQYFGPGTRLLVL.

The chain recombines TRBV2 with TRBJ1-2, with 10 bases aligning to TRBD1. J was trimmed by 0 bases and V by 7 bases; bases with no gene match: 2. The germline V gene has CDR1 SNHLY and CDR2 FYNNEI. The CDR3 consists of 14 residues. The CDR3 bases are TGTGCCAGCACCGGGACAGGGGCTAACTATGGCTACACCTTC. Translation: CASTGTGANYGYTF.

This chain uses TRBV28 with TRBJ1-1; D unresolved. The CDR3 is made up of 13 amino acids. Germline values: CDR1 MDHEN, CDR2 SYDVKM. The V end was cut by 3 bases, the J end by 7 bases, with 12 bases between. For the CDR3, the DNA is TGTGCCAGCAGTTTCTTGGACCGGAATGAAGCTTTCTTT. It encodes CASSFLDRNEAFF. Full variable domain (outside the CDR3, taken from reference TRBV28 and TRBJ1-1): DVKVTQSSRYLVKRTGEKVFLECVQDMDHENMFWYRQDPGLGLRLIYFSYDVKMKEKGDIPEGYSVSREKKERFSLILESASTNQTSMYLCASSFLDRNEAFFGQGTRLTVV.

DNA for the CDR3: TGTGCCAGCAGTTCAACCGGGACTAGCTCCTACGAGCAGTACTTC. Translating gives CASSSTGTSSYEQYF. The chain carries TRBV28 and TRBJ2-7; 8 bases align to TRBD2. V dropped 4 bases and J dropped 0; count of bases not matched to a gene: 5. The CDR3 runs 15 residues. Germline CDR1 MDHEN, CDR2 SYDVKM.

V and J are TRBV24-1 and TRBJ2-1, with no clear D. The germline gives CDR1 KGHDR, CDR2 SFDVKD. CDR3 size: 15 residues. V lost 4 bases, J lost 3 bases, and 12 bases lay in between. CDR3: CATSDFTPNYNEQFF. Here the CDR3 DNA reads TGTGCCACCAGTGACTTCACCCCAAACTACAATGAGCAGTTCTTC.

The rearrangement joins TRBV5-1 to TRBJ1-2, with 7 bases identical to TRBD1. This CDR3 has 14 residues. Germline loops: CDR1 SGHRS, CDR2 YFSETQ. V shed 1 base and J 7 bases; nucleotides not matched to a gene: 7. The DNA of the CDR3 is TGCGCCAGCAGCTTGACACAGGGGAGAGGTGGCTACACCTTC. Its translation is CASSLTQGRGGYTF.

The rearrangement joins TRBV7-2 to TRBJ2-3; TRBD2 matches 9 bases. CDR1 SGHTA and CDR2 FQGNSA come from the germline V gene. CDR3 length equals 16 residues. Trimming at V came to 2 bases and at J to 2 bases, leaving 5 bases not matched to a gene. CDR3 amino acids: CASSLMAGGPTDTQYF. CDR3 coding DNA: TGTGCCAGCAGCTTAATGGCGGGAGGGCCCACAGATACGCAGTATTTT.

This chain links TRBV6-2 or TRBV6-3 with TRBJ2-1; 7 bases map to TRBD2. The J segment lost 5 bases and the V segment lost 2 bases, leaving 9 bases of the junction unmatched. Germline-derived CDR1 and CDR2 are MNHEY and SVGEGT. This CDR3 contains 16 residues. The CDR3 nucleotides read TGTGCCAGCAGTTACCCAAAACTAGCGCAGAACAATGAGCAGTTCTTC. Translated: CASSYPKLAQNNEQFF.

The V call is TRBV11-3, the J call TRBJ2-6, with D uncertain. The CDR3 runs to 16 residues. The V gene's germline CDR1 is SGHNT and CDR2 YENEEA. Trimming shortened V by 3 bases and J by 1 base, and 10 bases separated the two germline ends. This CDR3 is CASSFTYLSGANVLTF. CDR3 coding DNA: TGTGCCAGCAGCTTTACCTACCTATCTGGGGCCAACGTCCTGACTTTC.

The chain has TRBV6-1 and TRBJ1-5; D is unclear. The CDR3 loop spans 15 amino acids. V shed 2 bases and J shed 6 bases, with 14 bases lying between them. From germline, CDR1 is MNHNS and CDR2 SASEGT. The CDR3 nucleotides read TGTGCCAGCAGTGAAAGAGTAGGGTCGGGTCAGCCCCAGCATTTT. This translates into CASSERVGSGQPQHF.

This clone was seen only once. V and J are TRBV27 and TRBJ2-7; 7 positions match TRBD1. From germline, CDR1 is MNHEY and CDR2 SMNVEV (reference sequence). The CDR3 has 17 residues. J was trimmed by 3 bases and V by 6 bases; bases with no gene match: 17. For the CDR3, the DNA is TGTGCCAGCAGACCAGTCAGGCTCCGGGACAGAGGCTACGAGCAGTACTTC. Protein product: CASRPVRLRDRGYEQYF.

The chain carries TRBV7-9 and TRBJ2-1; 7 bases line up with TRBD1. This CDR3 has 14 residues. Looked up from germline, CDR1 is SEHNR and CDR2 is FQNEAQ (reference sequence). J was trimmed by 2 bases and V by 5 bases; bases with no gene match: 3. The CDR3 DNA is TGTGCCAGCAGCCTCGGGACAGCCTACAATGAGCAGTTCTTC. It yields the protein CASSLGTAYNEQFF.

The V and J genes are TRBV5-1 and TRBJ1-2, with 7 bases aligning to TRBD1. CDR3 length: 15 amino acids. With V trimmed by 4 bases and J by 0 bases, 6 bases remained unmatched. Germline-derived CDR1 and CDR2 are SGHRS and YFSETQ. CDR3 residues: CASSPRDSSNYGYTF. In DNA, the CDR3 is TGCGCCAGCAGCCCGCGGGACAGTTCTAACTATGGCTACACCTTC.

The V call is TRBV27, the J call TRBJ1-1; D gene ambiguous. Germline V CDR1 and CDR2: MNHEY, SMNVEV (reference sequence). Deletions cut 0 bases from V and 4 bases from J, with 9 bases between. The CDR3 has 14 residues. The CDR3 here is CASSLSTGGTEAFF. The CDR3 DNA is TGTGCCAGCAGTTTATCGACGGGAGGCACTGAAGCTTTCTTT.

Worth noting for this clone: One end of the junction is discordant with germline, which a read error may explain. The rearrangement uses TRBV19 and TRBJ1-3, with 7 bases that match TRBD1. Per the germline V gene, CDR1 is LNHDA and CDR2 is SQIVND (reference sequence). The CDR3 has 15 residues. In DNA, the CDR3 is TGTGCCAGTAGTCTAGACAGGGTTCCTGGAAACACCATATATTTT. This encodes CASSLDRVPGNTIYF.

The chain joins TRBV12-3 or TRBV12-4 to TRBJ1-2, with D perhaps matching TRBD1 (5 bases). Trimming cost V 5 bases and J 2 bases, with 9 bases left between them. This CDR3 has 13 residues. CDR3 residues: CASSRGENYGYTF. Written as DNA, the CDR3 is TGTGCCAGCAGTAGAGGGGAAAACTATGGCTACACCTTC.

The J gene is TRBJ1-4, the V gene TRBV29-1; D is ambiguous. This CDR3 has 16 amino acids. Germline values: CDR1 SQVTM, CDR2 ANQGSEA. The V end was cut by 7 bases, the J end by 0 bases, with 18 bases between. CDR3 sequence reads: CSALLKGGTTNEKLFF. The CDR3 DNA sequence: TGCAGCGCTTTGTTGAAGGGCGGGACAACTAATGAAAAACTGTTTTTT.

CDR3: CASRQSWGQGAYEQYF. DNA for the CDR3: TGTGCCAGCAGACAATCGTGGGGACAGGGGGCATACGAGCAGTACTTC. The chain carries TRBV27 and TRBJ2-7, with TRBD1 matching 12 bases. The junction had 10 bases not matched to a gene; V was cut back by 6 bases and J by 4 bases. Germline CDR1 MNHEY, CDR2 SMNVEV (reference sequence). This CDR3 comprises 16 residues.

The genes are TRBV27 and TRBJ1-1; D is perhaps TRBD1 (6 bases). Trimming removed 3 bases from V and 4 bases from J, with 18 bases in between. The CDR3 contains 16 residues. CDR1 and CDR2 from the germline V gene are MNHEY and SMNVEV (reference sequence). The CDR3 region has the DNA TGTGCCAGCAGTTTTACCTTCAGGGGCAGGGGCACTGAAGCTTTCTTT. Translated: CASSFTFRGRGTEAFF.

The chain recombines TRBV3-1 (or the pseudogene TRBV3-2) with TRBJ2-5; TRBD2 matches 11 bases. The V gene's germline CDR1 is LGHDT and CDR2 YNNKEL (reference sequence). The CDR3 spans 15 residues. V gave up 4 bases and J gave up 5 bases; unmatched junction bases: 6. In DNA, the CDR3 is TGTGCCAGCAGCCCACTAGCGGGGGTGTGGGAGACCCAGTACTTC. It specifies CASSPLAGVWETQYF.

This clone showed up just once. The chain has TRBV29-1 and TRBJ2-1; the match to TRBD2 covers 10 bases. This CDR3 is built from 14 residues. V lost 8 bases and J lost 3; bases outside the gene matches: 7. Germline V gene sequence: CDR1 SQVTM, CDR2 ANQGSEA. The CDR3 sequence: CSSGASGSYNEQFF. In nucleotides, the CDR3 is TGCAGCTCTGGGGCTAGCGGGAGCTACAATGAGCAGTTCTTC.

The rearrangement joins TRBV27 to TRBJ1-4; 9 bases are a match to TRBD1. The V segment lost 4 bases and the J segment 4 bases; nucleotides outside the gene matches: 1. The CDR3 runs 14 residues. CDR1 and CDR2 from the germline V gene are MNHEY and SMNVEV (reference sequence). DNA for the CDR3: TGTGCCAGCAGTTGGACAGGGGATAATGAAAAACTGTTTTTT. It translates to CASSWTGDNEKLFF.

In DNA form, the CDR3 reads TGTGCCAGCAGTTCGTCCCAAGGCCCAGTAGGGAAGCCCCAGCATTTT. It specifies CASSSSQGPVGKPQHF. V usage is TRBV28 and J usage is TRBJ1-5; D ambiguous. From germline, CDR1 is MDHEN and CDR2 SYDVKM. V was pared by 4 bases and J by 8 bases, with 21 bases between. The CDR3 has 16 residues.

V is TRBV5-4 and J is TRBJ1-2, with no clear D. The germline V and J ends were trimmed by 0 bases and 4 bases, with 7 bases remaining between them. The germline V gene has CDR1 SGHNT and CDR2 YYREEE (reference sequence). This CDR3 is 13 amino acids long. In DNA, the CDR3 is TGTGCCAGCAGCTTGGGGGGAACCTATGGCTACACCTTC. Its translation is CASSLGGTYGYTF.

The V gene is TRBV12-3 or TRBV12-4, the J gene TRBJ1-1, with a possible D match to TRBD1 (6 bases). The CDR3 runs to 13 residues. V lost 5 bases and J lost 7, with 14 bases in between. The CDR3 region is CASSPGGAGEAFF. CDR3 coding DNA: TGTGCCAGCAGTCCCGGGGGGGCGGGTGAAGCTTTCTTT.